This T cell receptor beta chain was captured by sequencing in a study of T-cell memory formation after mild COVID-19. General observations from the study: Clones contracting day 15 to 85 were balanced CD4/CD8; later expanders leaned CD4+.

The table lists this clonotype with a few counts. Its antigen remains unidentified. Sample barcodes and UMIs were carried by the TCR alpha and TCR beta cDNA libraries that 5'RACE generated with constant-segment primers. TCRdb re-analysed the 5' RACE reads in MiXCR, keeping a single row per CDR3 protein. In the table there are under 250,000 distinct CDR3 sequences, around 25% of which are singletons. Germline CDR1 reads SEHNR; CDR2 reads FQNEAQ (reference sequence). V was trimmed by 1 base and J by 6 bases, leaving 6 bases between them. The CDR3 runs to 12 residues. The sequence came from an adult woman who had mild COVID-19 (a few samples of this study predate the infection). Cell type and time point are not known. This chain uses TRBV7-9 with TRBJ1-2, with D maybe TRBD1 (5 bases). The sequenced sample consisted of PBMCs or a T cell subset sorted from them (not recorded which). DNA of the CDR3: TGTGCCAGCAGCTTAGTGGGGGATGGCTACACCTTC. Its protein product is CASSLVGDGYTF.